The next 24 T cell receptor beta chains were all read from a single sample in a study of Ad26.COV2.S vaccination and SARS-CoV-2 variants. The table came from immunoSEQ multiplex PCR; TCRdb's copy has only in-frame clones and leaves some out. In the table there are around 400,000 clones, approximately 89% of which are singletons. Treatment here: roughly 20 received Ad26.COV2.S at low or high dose, single or two shots; five or six received placebo; per-sample allocation not given. The samples date from day 63 after the first vaccine or placebo injection. The source material was peripheral blood, sampled in a trial of Ad26.COV2.S vaccine versus placebo. The receptors come from a person between 18 and 59 years old who received the Ad26.COV2.S COVID-19 vaccine or a placebo.

The V call is TRBV28, the J call TRBJ2-3, with D possibly matching TRBD1 (5 bases). The V gene lost 2 bases and the J gene lost 0 bases, with 15 bases spanning the gap. This CDR3 is built from 17 residues. From germline, CDR1 is MDHEN and CDR2 SYDVKM. CDR3 DNA: TGTGCCAGCAGTTTAGACGACAGCCGTCTTAGCACAGATACGCAGTATTTT. Translating gives CASSLDDSRLSTDTQYF.

CDR3 region: CATSDSEMNYGYTF. DNA for the CDR3: TGTGCCACCAGTGATTCTGAGATGAACTATGGCTACACCTTC. The V call is TRBV24-1, the J call TRBJ1-2; D is unclear. This CDR3 is 14 amino acids long. The germline CDR1 and CDR2 sequences are KGHDR and SFDVKD. V lost 2 bases and J 2 bases, leaving 8 bases between the germline ends.

The V and J genes are TRBV7-9 and TRBJ2-7; D ambiguous. Germline V CDR1 and CDR2: SEHNR, FQNEAQ (reference sequence). The CDR3 consists of 11 residues. With 8 bases removed from V and 0 bases from J, the gap between germline ends came to 5 bases. CDR3 coding DNA: TGTGCCAGCGCGAGCTCCTACGAGCAGTACTTC. Translating gives CASASSYEQYF.

The chain couples TRBV6-5 to TRBJ1-2; D possibly corresponds to TRBD1 (6 bases). Trimming removed 3 bases from V and 6 bases from J, with 17 bases in between. The CDR3 extends over 15 amino acids. The germline V gene encodes CDR1 MNHEY and CDR2 SVGAGI. The CDR3 region has the DNA TGTGCCAGCAGTTATCGCACAACAGGGTCTCATGGCTACACCTTC. Translated: CASSYRTTGSHGYTF.

The gene calls are TRBV4-2 and TRBJ1-5; 10 bases fit TRBD1. The germline gives CDR1 LGHNA, CDR2 YNFKEQ. The length of the CDR3 is 17 residues. V was pared by 0 bases and J by 2 bases, with 4 bases of the junction left unmatched. The CDR3 reads CASSQEVGTGGNQPQHF. DNA for the CDR3: TGTGCCAGCAGCCAAGAGGTGGGGACAGGGGGCAATCAGCCCCAGCATTTT.

This clone appeared a single time. The CDR3 nucleotides are TGTGCCAGTAGTATGACAGGGATCGGGGGGGATCAGCCCCAGCATTTT. Its translation: CASSMTGIGGDQPQHF. The chain combines TRBV19 with TRBJ1-5; 7 nucleotides agree with TRBD1. Unmatched junction bases numbered 10, after V lost 3 bases and J lost 5 bases. Germline loops: CDR1 LNHDA, CDR2 SQIVND (reference sequence). The CDR3 is 16 residues long.

V and J are TRBV18 and TRBJ2-7, with D unclear. Per germline, CDR1 KGHSH and CDR2 LQKENI. CDR3 length: 11 amino acids. With 6 bases removed from V and 7 bases from J, the gap between germline ends came to 10 bases. The CDR3 loop is CASSQEVEQYF. In DNA, the CDR3 is TGTGCCAGCTCGCAAGAGGTTGAGCAGTACTTC.

The J gene is TRBJ1-4, the V gene TRBV11-2, with a weak D call TRBD1 (5 bases). The V gene's germline CDR1 is SGHAT and CDR2 FQNNGV. V lost 1 base, J lost 8 bases, and 14 bases lay in between. The length of the CDR3 is 15 residues. The DNA for the CDR3 is TGTGCCAGCAGCTTAGGGGGGGGGTGGATGGAAAAACTGTTTTTT. This translates into CASSLGGGWMEKLFF.

This clone turned up a few times. This CDR3 is CASSLYLEGEQFF. The CDR3, as DNA: TGTGCCAGCAGTTTATATCTGGAGGGTGAGCAGTTCTTC. The chain links TRBV27 to TRBJ2-1, with D tentatively TRBD2 (6 bases). CDR1 and CDR2 (germline): MNHEY, SMNVEV (reference sequence). V dropped 1 base and J dropped 9 bases, with 10 bases sitting between them. This CDR3 is built from 13 residues.

This clone appeared a single time. The V gene is TRBV19, the J gene TRBJ1-1, with D hard to call. CDR3 size: 13 residues. V dropped 4 bases and J dropped 1 base, with 7 bases sitting between them. Germline loops: CDR1 LNHDA, CDR2 SQIVND (reference sequence). The DNA for the CDR3 is TGTGCCAGTAGTAGGGCGACGAACACTGAAGCTTTCTTT. It translates to CASSRATNTEAFF.

The chain is built from TRBV7-6 and TRBJ1-5; 9 nucleotides line up with TRBD1. Losses at the gene ends were 5 bases for V and 2 bases for J; bases not matched to a gene: 7. Germline V gives CDR1 SGHVS, CDR2 FNYEAQ. CDR3 length: 16 amino acids. CDR3: CASSRGQGGGNQPQHF. CDR3 nucleotide sequence: TGTGCCAGCAGCAGGGGACAGGGAGGGGGCAATCAGCCCCAGCATTTT. The variable domain in full, completed from reference TRBV7-6 and TRBJ1-5, reads GAGVSQSPRYKVTKRGQDVALRCDPISGHVSLYWYRQALGQGPEFLTYFNYEAQQDKSGLPNDRFSAERPEGSISTLTIQRTEQRDSAMYRCASSRGQGGGNQPQHFGDGTRLSIL.

This clone has only a few counts. V and J are TRBV5-8 and TRBJ2-1; D possibly matches TRBD1 or TRBD2 (5 bases each). V lost 9 bases and J 4 bases, leaving 20 bases between the germline ends. The length of the CDR3 is 15 residues. The V gene's germline CDR1 is SGHTS and CDR2 YDEGEE. The CDR3 coding sequence is TGTGCCACCGAGTTGGGGGTAGCGCATTACAATGAGCAGTTCTTC. This translates into CATELGVAHYNEQFF.

The gene calls are TRBV18 and TRBJ2-7; 9 positions agree with TRBD2. V lost 2 bases and J lost 2; bases outside the gene matches: 4. The germline V gene encodes CDR1 KGHSH and CDR2 LQKENI. This CDR3 comprises 15 residues. The CDR3 nucleotides are TGTGCCAGCTCACCATCGAGCGGGGGGACCTACGAGCAGTACTTC. This translates into CASSPSSGGTYEQYF.

The V and J genes are TRBV12-3 or TRBV12-4 and TRBJ2-3, with D perhaps TRBD2 (6 bases). This CDR3 comprises 11 residues. The V gene lost 6 bases and the J gene lost 6 bases, with 7 bases spanning the gap. CDR3 sequence (DNA): TGTGCCAGCAGGAGCGGGGATACGCAGTATTTT. Protein: CASRSGDTQYF.

The chain links TRBV28 to TRBJ2-1; TRBD2 matches at 12 bases. This CDR3 has 16 amino acids. V lost 4 bases to trimming and J lost 8 bases; unmatched junction nucleotides: 9. Germline V CDR1 and CDR2: MDHEN, SYDVKM. CDR3 loop: CASSSGRLAGVDEQFF. For the CDR3, the DNA is TGTGCCAGCAGTTCCGGCCGACTAGCGGGAGTAGATGAGCAGTTCTTC.

This chain links TRBV7-8 with TRBJ2-7; a weak D match, TRBD1 (6 bases). V gave up 5 bases and J gave up 3 bases, with 14 bases separating them. Germline V CDR1 and CDR2: SGHVS, FQNEAQ. There are 14 residues in the CDR3. CDR3 protein: CASSPRDTYYEQYF. The CDR3 region has the DNA TGTGCCAGCAGCCCTCGGGACACCTACTACGAGCAGTACTTC.

This clone was seen just once. The chain carries TRBV19 and TRBJ2-1; D unclear. Trimming stripped 7 bases from V and 10 bases from J, with 11 bases between. The CDR3 totals 11 residues. Germline lookup yields CDR1 LNHDA and CDR2 SQIVND (reference sequence). The DNA for the CDR3 is TGTGCCAGTACGGATGGCCGGGAGCAGTTCTTC. This translates into CASTDGREQFF.

This clone showed up just a few times. V is TRBV7-2 and J is TRBJ2-5; the D gene could be TRBD1 or TRBD2 (6 bases each). CDR1 and CDR2 from the germline V gene are SGHTA and FQGNSA. The CDR3 sequence is 13 residues long. Trimming stripped 10 bases from V and 4 bases from J, with 16 bases between. The CDR3 sequence is CATGRGGRETQYF. DNA for the CDR3: TGTGCCACGGGCAGGGGAGGTAGAGAGACCCAGTACTTC.

In this sample, this clone turned up once. The rearrangement links TRBV10-3 to TRBJ2-5; D is unresolved. Trimming took 10 bases from V and 4 from J, leaving 10 bases between them. Germline CDR1 ENHRY, CDR2 SYGVKD. CDR3 length equals 11 residues. CDR3 region: CATKDRETQYF. The CDR3 nucleotides read TGTGCCACCAAGGATCGAGAGACCCAGTACTTC.

The J gene is TRBJ1-6, the V gene TRBV6-5; D perhaps matches TRBD1 (6 bases). With 5 bases removed from V and 8 bases from J, the gap between germline ends came to 10 bases. This CDR3 spans 13 amino acids. In germline, CDR1 is MNHEY, CDR2 SVGAGI. The CDR3 spells CASSPQGYSPLHF. As DNA, the CDR3 is TGTGCCAGCAGTCCACAGGGTTATTCACCCCTCCACTTT.

As DNA, the CDR3 is TGTGCCAGTAGGGCAAAAAGCAATCAGCCCCAGCATTTT. As protein: CASRAKSNQPQHF. The chain couples TRBV19 to TRBJ1-5; D is undetermined. The CDR3 totals 13 residues. Germline CDR1 reads LNHDA; CDR2 reads SQIVND (reference sequence). Trimming took off 6 bases at V and 1 base at J, with 7 bases between the two ends.

This clone turned up a few times. The gene calls are TRBV7-2 and TRBJ2-5; weak D call: TRBD1 (6 bases). Germline values: CDR1 SGHTA, CDR2 FQGNSA. V gave up 6 bases and J gave up 4 bases, with 18 bases separating them. CDR3 length: 15 residues. CDR3 amino acids: CASRLNTGPPETQYF. CDR3 DNA sequence: TGTGCCAGCAGGCTAAACACAGGGCCACCAGAGACCCAGTACTTC.

The gene calls are TRBV28 and TRBJ2-7; TRBD2 matches at 12 bases. V trimming: 6 bases; J trimming: 2 bases; junction bases outside the gene matches: 11. CDR3 length: 17 amino acids. Germline CDR1 and CDR2: MDHEN and SYDVKM. CDR3 DNA sequence: TGTGCCAGCAGACCAAGACTAGCGGGAGTGGGAACCTACGAGCAGTACTTC. The encoded protein is CASRPRLAGVGTYEQYF.

The genes are TRBV5-1 and TRBJ2-1; the D call may be TRBD1 or TRBD2 (5 bases each). Trimming pared 0 bases from V and 0 bases from J, leaving 10 bases between. The CDR3 is 16 residues long. Germline values: CDR1 SGHRS, CDR2 YFSETQ. CDR3 sequence reads: CASSLAGAYSYNEQFF. CDR3 nucleotide sequence: TGCGCCAGCAGCTTGGCCGGGGCATACTCCTACAATGAGCAGTTCTTC.